This T cell receptor (beta chain) was found in a study of cytomegalovirus exposure and HLA in healthy donors. Study results and limitations: Reports indicate that TCR beta sequences accurately predicted the HLA-A and HLA-B alleles of most subjects. A previous analysis found most TCR beta V segments productive roughly 87% or roughly 30% of the time. The authors enumerated over 150 TCR beta chains as linked to cytomegalovirus.

V shed 0 bases and J 2 bases; nucleotides not matched to a gene: 1. Germline V gene sequence: CDR1 SGHNT, CDR2 YENEEA. CDR3 length: 16 residues. Primers for the PCR totalled 60 Vbeta and 13 Jbeta. The data were produced by immunoSEQ multiplex PCR, yet TCRdb's version contains in-frame clones alone and is incomplete. The table includes approximately 100,000 clones, about 81% detected once. A note on this clone: The antigen remains unidentified.

Specimen: PBMCs. The TCR was taken from a male donor in good health and CMV-seropositive. The chain carries TRBV11-3 and TRBJ1-1; TRBD1 matches 12 bases. CDR3 in DNA: TGTGCCAGCAGCTTAGACGGGACAGGGGGCAACACTGAAGCTTTCTTT. Its protein product is CASSLDGTGGNTEAFF. Full variable domain (remainder filled in from reference TRBV11-3 and TRBJ1-1): EAGVVQSPRYKIIEKKQPVAFWCNPISGHNTLYWYLQNLGQGPELLIRYENEEAVDDSQLPKDRFSAERLKGVDSTLKIQPAELGDSAVYLCASSLDGTGGNTEAFFGQGTRLTVV.